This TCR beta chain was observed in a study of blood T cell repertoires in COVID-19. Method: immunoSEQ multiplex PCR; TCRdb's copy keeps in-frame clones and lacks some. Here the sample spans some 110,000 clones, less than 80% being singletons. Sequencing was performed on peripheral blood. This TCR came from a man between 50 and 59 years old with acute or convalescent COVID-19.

The CDR3 region is CASGLGLATDTQYF. The CDR3 DNA reads as TGTGCTAGTGGCCTGGGACTAGCAACAGATACGCAGTATTTT. V is TRBV12-5 and J is TRBJ2-3; 9 nucleotides align to TRBD2. Germline CDR1 and CDR2: LGHNT and FRNRAP. This CDR3 is 14 amino acids long. The V segment lost 6 bases and the J segment 3 bases; nucleotides outside the gene matches: 4.